What follows are 30 T cell receptor beta chains derived from one specimen sequenced in a study of T cell clonality in common variable immunodeficiency. The table came from immunoSEQ multiplex PCR; TCRdb's copy has only in-frame clones and leaves some out. The sample is made up of about 40,000 clones, none counted only once. Sequencing was carried out using peripheral blood mononuclear cells. Receptors originate from a person aged 18 to 75 in good health.

The table lists this clone with many counts. Coverage ceases 3 residues before the CDR3 finishes, and the germline J gene fills in the end. V and J are TRBV20-1 and TRBJ2-3; 8 nucleotides line up with TRBD2. Looked up from germline, CDR1 is DFQATT and CDR2 is SNEGSKA (reference sequence). This CDR3 spans 14 amino acids. With V trimmed by 0 bases and J by 5 bases, 4 bases remained unmatched. This CDR3 reads CSAREGLGGDTQYF. The CDR3 DNA, read in part, is TGCAGTGCTAGAGAGGGACTAGGGGGAGATACG.

This clone was seen ten or more times. The read ends 3 residues early relative to the CDR3; the germline J gene fills the gap. V gene TRBV7-9 combines with J gene TRBJ2-4, with 8 nucleotides matching TRBD1. The CDR3 is made up of 14 amino acids. Germline CDR1 and CDR2: SEHNR and FQNEAQ (reference sequence). The V and J ends lost 5 bases and 5 bases, in that order; junction bases with no gene match: 5. The CDR3 DNA, read in part, is TGTGCCAGCAGCCGGACGGGACAGGAAAACATT. Translation: CASSRTGQENI. In full, the CDR3 reads CASSRTGQENIQYF.

This clone was detected ten times or more. The CDR3 end is not reached by the read, which stops 3 residues before it; the germline J gene fills it in. This chain links TRBV19 with TRBJ1-1, with TRBD1 matching over 9 bases. V was pared by 4 bases and J by 1 base, with 4 bases of the junction left unmatched. This CDR3 region has 15 residues. Looked up from germline, CDR1 is LNHDA and CDR2 is SQIVND (reference sequence). The sequenced CDR3 bases are TGTGCCAGTAGTACGAGACAGGGGGGGAACACTGAA. This sequence encodes CASSTRQGGNTE. The whole CDR3 protein reads CASSTRQGGNTEAFF.

This clone appeared many times. Read coverage stops 3 residues before the CDR3 terminus; the germline J gene supplies the remainder. The gene calls are TRBV7-2 and TRBJ2-3; D is unresolved. Germline-derived CDR1 and CDR2 are SGHTA and FQGNSA. The CDR3 extends over 16 amino acids. V lost 0 bases and J 1 base, leaving 11 bases between the germline ends. This CDR3 is CASSLAIGGGTDTQYF. The sequenced part of the CDR3 DNA is TGTGCCAGCAGCTTAGCGATCGGCGGAGGCACAGATACG.

This clone has ten or more counts. Coverage ceases 3 residues before the CDR3 finishes, and the germline J gene fills in the end. This chain links TRBV29-1 with TRBJ1-2; 7 bases align to TRBD1. CDR1 and CDR2 (germline): SQVTM, ANQGSEA. The CDR3 extends over 16 amino acids. The junction had 11 bases not matched to a gene; V was cut back by 0 bases and J by 4 bases. CDR3 bases read: TGCAGCGTTGAAGACGTTACCCGGGACAGTCTCTATGGC. Its translation is CSVEDVTRDSLYG. The whole CDR3 sequence reads CSVEDVTRDSLYGYTF.

The sample holds many counts of this clone. The CDR3 end is not reached by the read, which stops 3 residues before it; the germline J gene fills it in. The gene calls are TRBV20-1 and TRBJ2-3, with TRBD2 matching over 11 bases. Trimming at V came to 2 bases and at J to 0 bases, leaving 1 base not matched to a gene. The CDR3 is 15 amino acids. Germline lookup yields CDR1 DFQATT and CDR2 SNEGSKA (reference sequence). CDR3 DNA, as far as it was read: TGCAGTGCTAGACTAGCGGGGGGTAGCACAGATACG. Protein sequence: CSARLAGGSTDT. In full, the CDR3 is CSARLAGGSTDTQYF.

This clone was found many times. Read coverage stops 3 residues before the CDR3 terminus; the germline J gene supplies the remainder. The chain couples TRBV5-1 to TRBJ2-5, with D tentatively TRBD2 (6 bases). Trimming took off 4 bases at V and 5 bases at J, with 15 bases between the two ends. The CDR3 length is 14 residues. CDR1 and CDR2 from the germline V gene are SGHRS and YFSETQ. The CDR3 loop is CASSPRGTRETQYF. The sequenced part of the CDR3 DNA is TGCGCCAGCAGCCCGCGGGGTACGAGGGAGACC. Full variable domain (missing parts from reference TRBV5-1 and TRBJ2-5): KAGVTQTPRYLIKTRGQQVTLSCSPISGHRSVSWYQQTPGQGLQFLFEYFSETQRNKGNFPGRFSGRQFSNSRSEMNVSTLELGDSALYLCASSPRGTRETQYFGPGTRLLVL.

This clone was recorded many times. With the read ending 3 residues before the CDR3 end, the germline J gene is used to fill in that end. The V and J genes are TRBV7-3 and TRBJ1-1; 9 nucleotides agree with TRBD1. The CDR3 has 12 residues. Germline values: CDR1 SGHTA, CDR2 FQGTGA. The covered CDR3 bases are TGTGCCAGCAGCTCAAAACAGGGGGCA. Protein product: CASSSKQGA. The whole CDR3 reads CASSSKQGAAFF.

This clone occurred many times. Sequencing ends 3 residues short of the CDR3 end; the germline J gene provides the rest. The chain recombines TRBV19 with TRBJ1-1, with D perhaps TRBD1 (5 bases). The length of the CDR3 is 13 residues. Germline-derived CDR1 and CDR2 are LNHDA and SQIVND (reference sequence). The CDR3 DNA, read in part, is TGTGCCAGTATGTCTCGGGGGACCGGACCG. Translating gives CASMSRGTGP. The full CDR3 is CASMSRGTGPAFF.

The table lists this clone with a few counts. One junction end does not reproduce the germline sequence, and a read error may be involved. The read gets to within 3 residues of the CDR3 end, and the germline J gene fills in the rest. The chain is built from TRBV11-3 and TRBJ1-2; tentative D call: TRBD1 (6 bases). CDR1 SGHNT and CDR2 YENEEA come from the germline V gene. This CDR3 has 13 residues. CDR3 DNA (partial): TGTGCCAGCACCTTACAGGGAATCTATGGC. Residues: CASTLQGIYG. The full-length CDR3 reads as CASTLQGIYGYTF.

This clone was picked up many times. The CDR3 end is not reached by the read, which stops 3 residues before it; the germline J gene fills it in. The chain recombines TRBV2 with TRBJ1-1; TRBD1 aligns across 8 bases. Per the germline V gene, CDR1 is SNHLY and CDR2 is FYNNEI. CDR3 length: 17 amino acids. The V gene end was trimmed by 2 bases and the J gene end by 7 bases; junction bases not matched to a gene: 15. CDR3 bases read: TGTGCCAGCAGTGAATTCTCTTCGGACAGGGATACGGGTGAA. This codes for CASSEFSSDRDTGE. In full, the CDR3 reads CASSEFSSDRDTGEAFF.

At least ten counts were recorded for this clone. Read data end 3 residues before the CDR3 end; the end is taken from the germline J gene. The chain uses TRBV20-1 and TRBJ1-1, with D unresolved. Between the trimmed V and J ends, which lost 1 base and 2 bases, there was a span of 11 bases. The germline V gene has CDR1 DFQATT and CDR2 SNEGSKA (reference sequence). The length of the CDR3 is 14 residues. The sequenced CDR3 bases are TGCAGTGCTAGAGGGATCGGGGAAAACACTGAA. This translates into CSARGIGENTE. Given in full, the CDR3 is CSARGIGENTEAFF.

This clone was observed at least ten times. The read finishes 3 residues shy of the CDR3 end, and the germline J gene is used to complete it. The chain has TRBV13 and TRBJ2-1, with D perhaps TRBD2 (6 bases). The V end was cut by 6 bases, the J end by 6 bases, with 12 bases between. CDR1 is PRHDT and CDR2 is FYEKMQ in the germline V gene (reference sequence). The CDR3 extends over 13 amino acids. The CDR3 sequence: CASREVAANEQFF. CDR3 DNA (partial): TGTGCCAGCAGGGAAGTAGCGGCCAATGAG.

There are many counts of this clone. The CDR3 goes on 3 residues after the read ends, and that part is filled in from the germline J gene. The chain carries TRBV2 and TRBJ1-4; 8 bases align to TRBD1. V shed 7 bases, J shed 7 bases, and the junction held 8 bases outside the gene matches. CDR1 is SNHLY, CDR2 FYNNEI, per germline. The CDR3 runs 14 residues. This CDR3 is CASKAGGSIEKLFF. The DNA read from the CDR3 is TGTGCCAGCAAGGCAGGGGGCTCGATTGAAAAA. Using reference TRBV2 and TRBJ1-4 for the parts outside the CDR3, the full variable domain is EPEVTQTPSHQVTQMGQEVILRCVPISNHLYFYWYRQILGQKVEFLVSFYNNEISEKSEIFDDQFSVERPDGSNFTLKIRSTKLEDSAMYFCASKAGGSIEKLFFGSGTQLSVL.

This clone has just a few counts. The CDR3 end lies 3 residues beyond the end of the read and is filled in from the germline J gene. This chain joins TRBV20-1 and TRBJ1-2; 10 bases agree with TRBD1. There are 13 residues in the CDR3. V shed 6 bases, J shed 7 bases, and the junction held 8 bases outside the gene matches. The germline V gene encodes CDR1 DFQATT and CDR2 SNEGSKA (reference sequence). CDR3 sequence: CSAETGGRGGYTF. The part of the CDR3 DNA that was read is TGCAGTGCAGAGACAGGGGGCAGGGGTGGC.

In the case of this clone: With the read ending 3 residues before the CDR3 end, the germline J gene is used to fill in that end. V is TRBV5-6 and J is TRBJ2-2; tentative D call: TRBD1 (5 bases). This CDR3 region has 15 residues. Germline V gene data show CDR1 as SGHDT and CDR2 as YYEEEE. CDR3 bases read: TGTGCCAGCAGCTCACCAGGGTTTGGGGCCAACGTG. This sequence encodes CASSSPGFGANV. The whole CDR3 protein is CASSSPGFGANVLFF. Full variable domain (rest looked up from reference TRBV5-6 and TRBJ2-2): DAGVTQSPTHLIKTRGQQVTLRCSPKSGHDTVSWYQQALGQGPQFIFQYYEEEERQRGNFPDRFSGHQFPNYSSELNVNALLLGDSALYLCASSSPGFGANVLFFGEGSRLTVL.

This clone occurred many times. The read stops 3 residues short of the end of the CDR3; the missing end is completed from the germline J gene. The chain links TRBV7-6 to TRBJ2-1, with 7 bases lining up with TRBD1. V shed 4 bases and J 5 bases; nucleotides not matched to a gene: 8. The CDR3 contains 15 residues. Germline V gene lookup returns CDR1 SGHVS and CDR2 FNYEAQ. The CDR3 reads CASSSTGVSHNEQFF. Partial CDR3 DNA: TGTGCCAGCAGCTCCACAGGGGTGAGCCACAATGAG.

This clone was recorded at least ten times. Read sequence stops 3 residues before the CDR3 end, and the germline J gene provides the missing end. The gene calls are TRBV19 and TRBJ2-2; the match to TRBD1 covers 8 bases. The CDR3 has 16 amino acids. With 6 bases clipped from V and 5 bases from J, the junction kept 11 bases outside the gene matches. CDR1 is LNHDA and CDR2 is SQIVND in the germline V gene (reference sequence). The CDR3 protein is CASSPRTGTGTGELFF. The DNA read from the CDR3 is TGTGCCAGTAGCCCAAGGACAGGGACGGGGACCGGGGAG.

Ten or more counts support this clone. The read comes to an end 3 residues before the CDR3 does, leaving the germline J gene to fill in the end. The chain uses TRBV6-1 and TRBJ1-4, with 8 nucleotides matching TRBD1. Germline loops: CDR1 MNHNS, CDR2 SASEGT. J gave up 7 bases and V 1 base, and 2 bases lay outside the gene matches. The CDR3 extends over 14 amino acids. The DNA read from the CDR3 is TGTGCCAGCAGTGAAGGACAGGGGTTTGAAAAA. Translated: CASSEGQGFEK. In full, the CDR3 is CASSEGQGFEKLFF.

This clone was recorded at least ten times. The observed sequence ends 3 residues before the CDR3 terminus, with the missing tail filled in from the germline J gene. The chain carries TRBV12-3 or TRBV12-4 and TRBJ2-1; 8 bases map to TRBD1. The CDR3 loop spans 15 amino acids. The J segment lost 2 bases and the V segment lost 5 bases, leaving 5 bases of the junction unmatched. The sequenced CDR3 bases are TGTGCCAGCAGTCCCCGGACAGGGCCCTACAATGAG. Its translation is CASSPRTGPYNE. The whole CDR3 sequence is CASSPRTGPYNEQFF.

Many counts were recorded for this clone. From the germline J gene comes the end of the CDR3, since the read stops 3 residues before it. This chain links TRBV29-1 with TRBJ2-7; D possibly corresponds to TRBD1 (5 bases). Germline values: CDR1 SQVTM, CDR2 ANQGSEA. This CDR3 region has 12 residues. Deletions cut 6 bases from V and 0 bases from J, with 9 bases between. The chain's CDR3 is CSVQESSYEQYF. CDR3 DNA, as far as it was read: TGCAGCGTACAGGAGAGCTCCTACGAG.

This clone came up many times. The read ends 3 residues before the CDR3 terminus; that terminus is restored from the germline J gene. The V call is TRBV20-1, the J call TRBJ2-3; D is undetermined. The V end lost 0 bases, the J end lost 2 bases, and 12 bases lay between the germline ends. Germline V CDR1 and CDR2: DFQATT, SNEGSKA (reference sequence). This CDR3 comprises 15 residues. The DNA read from the CDR3 is TGCAGTGCTAGAGATGGGCTACGGTCCACAGATACG. Translating it yields CSARDGLRSTDT. From start to end, the CDR3 is CSARDGLRSTDTQYF.

This clone has at least ten counts. The read falls 3 residues short of the CDR3 end, and the missing part is taken from the germline J gene. This sequence joins TRBV20-1 and TRBJ2-5; TRBD2 aligns across 8 bases. Per germline, CDR1 DFQATT and CDR2 SNEGSKA (reference sequence). Germline trimming cut 7 bases from V and 0 bases from J; bases unmatched to any gene: 10. This CDR3 is built from 15 residues. CDR3 in amino acids: CSVTLRGRNQETQYF. Partial CDR3 DNA: TGCAGTGTCACCCTTCGCGGGAGGAACCAAGAGACC.

This clone has more than one count but fewer than ten. The read ends 3 residues early relative to the CDR3; the germline J gene fills the gap. The chain couples TRBV19 to TRBJ1-1; D gene ambiguous. Germline CDR1 is LNHDA and CDR2 is SQIVND (reference sequence). The CDR3 is 16 residues long. V lost 3 bases, J lost 0 bases, and 14 bases lay in between. Here the CDR3 reads CASSISVAVMNTEAFF. Incomplete CDR3 DNA: TGTGCCAGTAGTATTTCTGTGGCGGTCATGAACACTGAA.

This clone was recorded at least ten times. CDR3 DNA, as far as it was read: TGTGCCAGTAGTCCCACCGGGACATTTAGCAATCAGCCC. Translating it yields CASSPTGTFSNQP. From start to end, the CDR3 is CASSPTGTFSNQPQHF. The J gene is TRBJ1-5, the V gene TRBV19; tentative D call: TRBD1 (6 bases). The read comes to an end 3 residues before the CDR3 does, leaving the germline J gene to fill in the end. CDR3 size: 16 residues. The germline V gene has CDR1 LNHDA and CDR2 SQIVND (reference sequence). Trimming cost V 5 bases and J 0 bases, with 14 bases left between them.

This clone was observed at least ten times. The read falls 3 residues short of the CDR3 end, and the missing part is taken from the germline J gene. The gene calls are TRBV18 and TRBJ2-5, with D maybe TRBD1 (5 bases). Looked up from germline, CDR1 is KGHSH and CDR2 is LQKENI. This CDR3 region has 13 residues. Trimming took off 3 bases at V and 1 base at J, with 6 bases between the two ends. The CDR3 bases that were read are TGTGCCAGCTCACCTGACAGCCAAGAGACC. Translating gives CASSPDSQET. The entire CDR3 sequence reads CASSPDSQETQYF.

This clone occurred many times. Read coverage stops 3 residues before the CDR3 terminus; the germline J gene supplies the remainder. V gene TRBV20-1 combines with J gene TRBJ2-3; 9 nucleotides match TRBD2. Germline CDR1 DFQATT, CDR2 SNEGSKA (reference sequence). The CDR3 sequence is 15 residues long. The CDR3 reads CSAAPEKASGMTQYF. The CDR3 bases that were read are TGCAGTGCGGCCCCGGAGAAAGCTAGCGGGATGACG.

Many counts were recorded for this clone. The read falls 3 residues short of the CDR3 end, and the missing part is taken from the germline J gene. The chain couples TRBV12-3 or TRBV12-4 to TRBJ1-2, with 7 bases aligning to TRBD1. V was pared by 6 bases and J by 4 bases, with 8 bases of the junction left unmatched. The CDR3 is made up of 14 amino acids. This CDR3 reads CASRRQGEGYGYTF. The sequenced part of the CDR3 DNA is TGTGCCAGCAGACGACAGGGAGAGGGCTATGGC.

About this clone itself: The read finishes 3 residues shy of the CDR3 end, and the germline J gene is used to complete it. This rearrangement joins TRBV2 to TRBJ2-7, with 7 nucleotides matching TRBD1. V lost 7 bases and J lost 2; bases outside the gene matches: 5. There are 13 residues in the CDR3. Per the germline V gene, CDR1 is SNHLY and CDR2 is FYNNEI. CDR3 DNA, as far as it was read: TGTGCCAGCACCCGGGGACAGACCTACGAG. It is translated as CASTRGQTYE. The complete CDR3 reads CASTRGQTYEQYF.

In its sample, this clone was seen many times. The read ends 3 residues shy of where the CDR3 ends; the end is completed using the germline J gene. The chain recombines TRBV5-1 with TRBJ1-6; 8 nucleotides match TRBD1. Germline loops: CDR1 SGHRS, CDR2 YFSETQ. After removal of 4 bases from V and 11 bases from J, the junction contained 5 bases not matched to a gene. The CDR3 is made up of 13 amino acids. Partial CDR3 DNA: TGCGCCAGCAGCGTTGACAGGGGTACACCC. This translates into CASSVDRGTP. In full, the CDR3 is CASSVDRGTPLHF.